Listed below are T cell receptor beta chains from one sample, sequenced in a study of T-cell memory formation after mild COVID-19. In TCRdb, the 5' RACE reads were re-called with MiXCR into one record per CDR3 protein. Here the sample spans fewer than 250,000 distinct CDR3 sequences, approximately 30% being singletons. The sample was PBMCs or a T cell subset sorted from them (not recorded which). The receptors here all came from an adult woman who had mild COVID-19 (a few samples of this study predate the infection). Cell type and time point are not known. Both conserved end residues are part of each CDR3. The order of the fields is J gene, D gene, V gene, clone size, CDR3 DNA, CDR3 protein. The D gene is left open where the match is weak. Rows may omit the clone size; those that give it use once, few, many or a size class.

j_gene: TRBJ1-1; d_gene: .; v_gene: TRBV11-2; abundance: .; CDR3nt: TGTGCCAGCAGCTTAGGGTCCGCGAACACTGAAGCTTTCTTT; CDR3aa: CASSLGSANTEAFF
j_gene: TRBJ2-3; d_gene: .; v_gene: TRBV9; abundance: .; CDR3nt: TGTGCCAGCAGCGTAGATATAGGGACTAGCACAGATACGCAGTATTTT; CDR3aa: CASSVDIGTSTDTQYF
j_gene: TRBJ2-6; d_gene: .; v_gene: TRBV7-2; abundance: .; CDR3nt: TGTGCCAGTAAGCTCATGCCCTTGATTCACTCTGGGGCCAACGTCCTGACTTTC; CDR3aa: CASKLMPLIHSGANVLTF
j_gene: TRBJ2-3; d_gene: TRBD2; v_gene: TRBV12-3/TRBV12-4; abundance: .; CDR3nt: TGTGCCAGCAGCCCGGGACTACAAACAGATACGCAGTATTTT; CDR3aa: CASSPGLQTDTQYF
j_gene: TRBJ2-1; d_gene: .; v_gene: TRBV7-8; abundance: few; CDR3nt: TGTGCCAGCAGCTTAGCGCACGGCAGCTACAATGAGCAGTTCTTC; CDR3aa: CASSLAHGSYNEQFF
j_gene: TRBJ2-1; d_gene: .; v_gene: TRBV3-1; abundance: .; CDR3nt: TGTGCCAGCAGCCAAGTGTACCACAATGAGCAGTTCTTC; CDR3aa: CASSQVYHNEQFF
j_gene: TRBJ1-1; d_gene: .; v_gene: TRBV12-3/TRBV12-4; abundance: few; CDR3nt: TGTGCCAGCAGTTACCGGGCCGCGGGCACTGAAGCTTTCTTT; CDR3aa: CASSYRAAGTEAFF
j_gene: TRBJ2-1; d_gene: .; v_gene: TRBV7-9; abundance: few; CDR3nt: TGTGCCAGCAGCGGGGCCGGGACTCTCTACAATGAGCAGTTCTTC; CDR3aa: CASSGAGTLYNEQFF
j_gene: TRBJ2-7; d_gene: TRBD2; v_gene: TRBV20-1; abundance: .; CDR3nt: TGCAGTGCAGGGGCACTAGCGGGGGACAGTTCTGAGCAGTACTTC; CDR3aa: CSAGALAGDSSEQYF
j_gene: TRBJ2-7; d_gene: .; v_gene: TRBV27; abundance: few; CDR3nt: TGTGCCAGCAGTCCTACGGTCCCGTCCTACGAGCAGTACTTC; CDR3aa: CASSPTVPSYEQYF
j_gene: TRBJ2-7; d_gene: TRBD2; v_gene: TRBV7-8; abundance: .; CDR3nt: TGTGCCAGCAGCGGCAGGACTAGTGACTACGAGCAGTACTTC; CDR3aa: CASSGRTSDYEQYF
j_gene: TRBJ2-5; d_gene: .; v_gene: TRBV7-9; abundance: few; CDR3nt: TGTGCCAGCAGCCCATCGACTAGGCCCCAAGAGACCCAGTACTTC; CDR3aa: CASSPSTRPQETQYF
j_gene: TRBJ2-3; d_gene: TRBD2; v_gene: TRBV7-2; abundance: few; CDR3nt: TGTGCCAGCCGACTAGCGGGGCGCACAGATACGCAGTATTTT; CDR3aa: CASRLAGRTDTQYF
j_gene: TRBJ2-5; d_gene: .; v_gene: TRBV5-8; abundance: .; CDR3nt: TGTGCCAGCAGCGTCGGTATTGCGGCGGCACAAGAGACCCAGTACTTC; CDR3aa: CASSVGIAAAQETQYF
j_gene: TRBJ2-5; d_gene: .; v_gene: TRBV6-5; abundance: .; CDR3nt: TGTGCCAGCACCGCCTGGGGGGAGACCCAGTACTTC; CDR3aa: CASTAWGETQYF
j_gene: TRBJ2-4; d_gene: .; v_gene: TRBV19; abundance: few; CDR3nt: TGTGCCAGTAGTATTGGGGGGAGAGGCAAAAACATTCAGTACTTC; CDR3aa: CASSIGGRGKNIQYF
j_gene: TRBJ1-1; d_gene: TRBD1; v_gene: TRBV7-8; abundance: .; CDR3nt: TGTGCCAGCAGCCCCGGGACAGTGATGAACACTGAAGCTTTCTTT; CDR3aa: CASSPGTVMNTEAFF
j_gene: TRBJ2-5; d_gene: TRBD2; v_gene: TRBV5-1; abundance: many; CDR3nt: TGCGCCAGCAGCACCAGGACTAGCGGGAGTTCAGAGACCCAGTACTTC; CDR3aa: CASSTRTSGSSETQYF
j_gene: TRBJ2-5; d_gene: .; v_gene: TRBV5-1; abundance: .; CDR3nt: TGCGCCAGCAGCCACGGGGACGGACGACTGGAGACCCAGTACTTC; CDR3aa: CASSHGDGRLETQYF
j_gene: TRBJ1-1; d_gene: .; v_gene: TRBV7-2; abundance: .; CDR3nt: TGTGCCAGCAGCTTTCCGGGAGAGAACACTGAAGCTTTCTTT; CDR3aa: CASSFPGENTEAFF
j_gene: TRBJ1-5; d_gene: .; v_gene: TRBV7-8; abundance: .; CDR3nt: TGTGCCAGCAGCTTAGCGCAGGGAATGCAGCCCCAGCATTTT; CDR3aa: CASSLAQGMQPQHF
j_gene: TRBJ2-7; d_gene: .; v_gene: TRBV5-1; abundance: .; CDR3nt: TGCGCCAGCAGCAGCACAGGGCCCTACGAGCAGTACTTC; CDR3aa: CASSSTGPYEQYF
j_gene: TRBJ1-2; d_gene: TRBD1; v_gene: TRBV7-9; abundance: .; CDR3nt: TGTGCCAGCAGCTTAGCCTGGACAGGGGGGTATGGCTACACCTTC; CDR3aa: CASSLAWTGGYGYTF
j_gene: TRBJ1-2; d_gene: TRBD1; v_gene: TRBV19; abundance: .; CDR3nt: TGTGCCAGTCATCCGGACAGGGAGGTACGGGATGGCTACACCTTC; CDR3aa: CASHPDREVRDGYTF
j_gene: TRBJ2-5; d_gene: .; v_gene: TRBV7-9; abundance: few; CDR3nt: TGTGCCAGCAGCGACCGACTGGAGAAAGAGACCCAGTACTTC; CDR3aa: CASSDRLEKETQYF
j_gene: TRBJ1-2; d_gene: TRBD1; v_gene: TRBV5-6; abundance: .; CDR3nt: TGTGCCAGCAGCCCAACCGGGACAGAGGACTATGGCTACACCTTC; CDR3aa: CASSPTGTEDYGYTF
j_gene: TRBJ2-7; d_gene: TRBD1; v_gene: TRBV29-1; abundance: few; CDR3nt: TGCAGCGTTTCCGGGACAGGGGATTACGAGCAGTACTTC; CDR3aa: CSVSGTGDYEQYF
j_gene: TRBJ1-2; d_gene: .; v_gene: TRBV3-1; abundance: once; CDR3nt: TGTGCCAGCAGAGGCCAAGGGGGAAACTATGGCTACACCTTC; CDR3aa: CASRGQGGNYGYTF
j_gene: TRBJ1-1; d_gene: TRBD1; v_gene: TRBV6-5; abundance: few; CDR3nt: TGTGCCACAGGACAGGGTAAAGTCACTGAAGCTTTCTTT; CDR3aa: CATGQGKVTEAFF
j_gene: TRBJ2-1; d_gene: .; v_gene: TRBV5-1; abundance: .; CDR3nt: TGCGCCAGCAGCTTGATTGCGGACCTCAACAATGAGCAGTTCTTC; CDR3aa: CASSLIADLNNEQFF
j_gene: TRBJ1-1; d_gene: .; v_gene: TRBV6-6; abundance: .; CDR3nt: TGTGCCACAGAACACATCGAAGCTTTCTTT; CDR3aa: CATEHIEAFF
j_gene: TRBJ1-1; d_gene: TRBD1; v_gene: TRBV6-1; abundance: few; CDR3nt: TGTGCCAGCAGCTGGGACAGGGGCCGGGACACTGAAGCTTTCTTT; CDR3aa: CASSWDRGRDTEAFF
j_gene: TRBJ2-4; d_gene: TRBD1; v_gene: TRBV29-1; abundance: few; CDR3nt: TGCAGCGTGGGGACAGGGGGCGCCAACATTCAGTACTTC; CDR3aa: CSVGTGGANIQYF
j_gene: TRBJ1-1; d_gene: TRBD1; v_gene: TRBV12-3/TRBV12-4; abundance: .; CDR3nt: TGTGCCAGCAATAAGGGACAGGGGACTGAAGCTTTCTTT; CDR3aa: CASNKGQGTEAFF
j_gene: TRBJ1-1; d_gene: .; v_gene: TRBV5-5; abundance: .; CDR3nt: TGTGCCAGCAGCTTAGGCGGGGCGAACACTGAAGCTTTCTTT; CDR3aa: CASSLGGANTEAFF
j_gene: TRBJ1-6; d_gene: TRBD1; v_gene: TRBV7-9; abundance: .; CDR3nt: TGTGCCAGCAGCTTTAATGTGGGACAGGGGGGAAATTCACCCCTCCACTTT; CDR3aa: CASSFNVGQGGNSPLHF
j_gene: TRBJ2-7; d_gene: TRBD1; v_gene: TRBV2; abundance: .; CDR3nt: TGTGCCAGCAGTGAACTGGACAGGGTTTCCTACGAGCAGTACTTC; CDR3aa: CASSELDRVSYEQYF
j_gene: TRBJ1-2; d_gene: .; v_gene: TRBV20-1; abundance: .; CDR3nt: TGCAGTCGGTTCAGGGTACACTATGGCTACACCTTC; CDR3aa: CSRFRVHYGYTF
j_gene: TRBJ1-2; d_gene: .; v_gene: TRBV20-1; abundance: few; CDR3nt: TGCAGTGCTAGCGTTCTGGGGCTTAACTATGGCTACACCTTC; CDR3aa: CSASVLGLNYGYTF
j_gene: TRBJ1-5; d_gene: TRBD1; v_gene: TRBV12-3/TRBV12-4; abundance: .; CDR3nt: TGTGCCAGCAGTTCCAGGGGGAGAAGCAATCAGCCCCAGCATTTT; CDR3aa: CASSSRGRSNQPQHF
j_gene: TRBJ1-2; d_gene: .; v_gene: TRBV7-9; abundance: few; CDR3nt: TGTGCCAGCAGCTTAGTACAGATCTATGGCTACACCTTC; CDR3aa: CASSLVQIYGYTF
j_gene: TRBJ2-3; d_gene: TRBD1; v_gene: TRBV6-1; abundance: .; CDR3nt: TGTGCCAGCAGTGAACGACAGGGAACAGATACGCAGTATTTT; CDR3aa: CASSERQGTDTQYF
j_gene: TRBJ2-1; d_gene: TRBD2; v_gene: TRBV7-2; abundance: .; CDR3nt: TGTGCCAGCAGCAGGCGACTAGCGGGGGACAATGAGCAGTTCTTC; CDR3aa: CASSRRLAGDNEQFF
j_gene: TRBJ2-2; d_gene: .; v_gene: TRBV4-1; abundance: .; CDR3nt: TGCGCCAGCAGCCAACGTGTAACCGGGGAGCTGTTTTTT; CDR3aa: CASSQRVTGELFF
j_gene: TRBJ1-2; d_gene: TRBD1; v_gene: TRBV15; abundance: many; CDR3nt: TGTGCCACCAGCTTGCGACAGGGGAGCTTTGATGGCTACACCTTC; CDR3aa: CATSLRQGSFDGYTF
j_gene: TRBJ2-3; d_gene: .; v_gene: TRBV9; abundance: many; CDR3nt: TGTGCCAGCAGCGAATCCCAGCTAGATACGCAGTATTTT; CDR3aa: CASSESQLDTQYF